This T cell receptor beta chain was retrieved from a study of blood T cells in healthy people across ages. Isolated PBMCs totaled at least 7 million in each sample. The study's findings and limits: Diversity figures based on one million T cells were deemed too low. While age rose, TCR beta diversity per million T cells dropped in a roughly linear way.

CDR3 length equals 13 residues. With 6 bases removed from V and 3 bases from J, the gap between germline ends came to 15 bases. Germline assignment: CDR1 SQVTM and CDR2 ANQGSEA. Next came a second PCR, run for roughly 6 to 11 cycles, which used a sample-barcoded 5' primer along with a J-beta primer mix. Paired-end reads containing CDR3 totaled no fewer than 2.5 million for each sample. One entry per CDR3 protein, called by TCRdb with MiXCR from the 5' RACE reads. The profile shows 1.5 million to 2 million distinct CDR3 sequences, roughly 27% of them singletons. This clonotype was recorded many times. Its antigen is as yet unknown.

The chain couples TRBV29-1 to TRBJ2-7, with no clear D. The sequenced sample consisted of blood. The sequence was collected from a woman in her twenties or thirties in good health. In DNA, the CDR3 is TGCAGCGTCCACGGCGGCTACAGCTACGAGCAGTACTTC. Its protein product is CSVHGGYSYEQYF.